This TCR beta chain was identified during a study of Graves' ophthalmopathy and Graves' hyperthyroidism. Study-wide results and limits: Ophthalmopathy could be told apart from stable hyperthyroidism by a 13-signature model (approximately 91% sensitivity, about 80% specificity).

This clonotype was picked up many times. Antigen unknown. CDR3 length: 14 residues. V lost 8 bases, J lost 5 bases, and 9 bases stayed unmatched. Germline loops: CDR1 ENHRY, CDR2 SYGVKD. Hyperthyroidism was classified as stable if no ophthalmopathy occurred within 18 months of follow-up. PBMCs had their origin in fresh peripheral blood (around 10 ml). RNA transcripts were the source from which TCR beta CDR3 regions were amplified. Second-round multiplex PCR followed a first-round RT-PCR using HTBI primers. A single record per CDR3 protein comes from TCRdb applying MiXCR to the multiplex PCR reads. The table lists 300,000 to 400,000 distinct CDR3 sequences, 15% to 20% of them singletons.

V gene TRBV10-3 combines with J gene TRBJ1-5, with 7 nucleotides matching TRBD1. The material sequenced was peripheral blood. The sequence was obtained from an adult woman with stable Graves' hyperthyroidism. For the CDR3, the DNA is TGTGCCATCTGGGCGGGACAGACATATCAGCCCCAGCATTTT. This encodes CAIWAGQTYQPQHF.